This entry is about one T cell receptor beta chain. Its cognate antigen is unknown. TCRdb's table, derived via immunoSEQ multiplex PCR, lists solely in-frame clones and lacks some. The table includes 1,100,000 or so clones, about 84% detected once. CDR3 size: 15 residues. The ends were cut back, 2 bases at V and 3 bases at J, with 12 bases in the middle. Per the germline V gene, CDR1 is SGHTA and CDR2 is FQGNSA. These data are taken from a study of shared clonotypes between healthy human individuals. Findings and caveats of the study: Compared with clonotypes that all four donors shared, non-shared clonotypes had lower generation probabilities. Clonotype sharing across a few donors was observed for 4% to 5.5% of naive CD4 clonotypes.

All donors qualified as healthy HIV-negative adults and had experienced no recent acute infections or vaccinations. This chain joins TRBV7-2 and TRBJ2-3, with a possible D match to TRBD2 (5 bases). The TCR originated in a man younger than 35 in good health. Some clones in this sample may be carry-over from other donors' samples. The specimen was memory CD4+ T cells from PBMCs. The subset here: CD45RA-negative fraction. The CDR3 spells CASSLKTPGTDTQYF. Here the CDR3 DNA reads TGTGCCAGCAGCTTAAAGACCCCGGGGACAGATACGCAGTATTTT.